This T cell receptor (beta chain) was captured in a study of CD4 T cells in relation to SARS-CoV-2 and coronaviruses. This CDR3 comprises 15 residues. V gave up 3 bases and J gave up 2 bases, with 9 bases separating them. Per the germline V gene, CDR1 is SGHNT and CDR2 is YYREEE (reference sequence). Some clones are missing from TCRdb's copy, which holds only in-frame ones; the method was immunoSEQ multiplex PCR. Of roughly 45,000 clones in the sample, roughly 80% were seen once. Sorted naive or memory CD4+ cells met CEF peptides for over 8 days. For this clone: Its antigen is not known.

This receptor was taken from an adult with COVID-19. The rearrangement links TRBV5-4 to TRBJ2-6; D could derive from TRBD1 or TRBD2 (5 bases each). The sample consisted of naive CD4+ T cells from PBMCs, cultured in vitro. Subset: naive CD4+ T cells isolated by negative enrichment. DNA for the CDR3: TGTGCCAGCAGCTCAGGGAGTACTGGGGCCAACGTCCTGACTTTC. Translated, it gives CASSSGSTGANVLTF.